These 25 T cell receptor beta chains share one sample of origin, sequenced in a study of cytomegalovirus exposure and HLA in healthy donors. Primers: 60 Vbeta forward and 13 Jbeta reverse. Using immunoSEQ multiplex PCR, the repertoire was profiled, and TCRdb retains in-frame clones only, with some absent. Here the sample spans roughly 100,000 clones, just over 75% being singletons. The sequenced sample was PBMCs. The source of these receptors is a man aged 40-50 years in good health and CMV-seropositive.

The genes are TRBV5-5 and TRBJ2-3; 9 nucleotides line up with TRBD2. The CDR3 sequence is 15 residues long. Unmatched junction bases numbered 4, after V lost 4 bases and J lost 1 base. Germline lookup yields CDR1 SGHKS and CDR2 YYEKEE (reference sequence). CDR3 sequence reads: CASSRWTSGTDTQYF. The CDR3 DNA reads TGTGCCAGCAGCCGGTGGACTAGCGGCACAGATACGCAGTATTTT.

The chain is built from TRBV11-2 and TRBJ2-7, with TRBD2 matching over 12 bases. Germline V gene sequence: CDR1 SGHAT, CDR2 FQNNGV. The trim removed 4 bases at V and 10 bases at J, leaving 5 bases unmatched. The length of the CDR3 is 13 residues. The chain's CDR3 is CASSSGLAGRQYF. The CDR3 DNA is TGTGCCAGCAGCTCGGGACTAGCGGGTCGTCAGTACTTC. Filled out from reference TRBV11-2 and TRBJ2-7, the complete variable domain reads EAGVAQSPRYKIIEKRQSVAFWCNPISGHATLYWYQQILGQGPKLLIQFQNNGVVDDSQLPKDRFSAERLKGVDSTLKIQPAKLEDSAVYLCASSSGLAGRQYFGPGTRLTVT.

The CDR3 reads CASSLSRGDYTF. The CDR3 DNA is TGTGCCAGCAGTTTAAGCAGGGGTGACTACACCTTC. The genes are TRBV28 and TRBJ1-2, with D tentatively TRBD1 (6 bases). Germline lookup yields CDR1 MDHEN and CDR2 SYDVKM. V lost 2 bases to trimming and J lost 10 bases, with 11 bases between them. This CDR3 comprises 12 residues.

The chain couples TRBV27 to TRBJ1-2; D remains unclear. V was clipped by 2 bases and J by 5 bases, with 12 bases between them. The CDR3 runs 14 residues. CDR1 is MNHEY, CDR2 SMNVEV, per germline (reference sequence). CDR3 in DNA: TGTGCCAGCAGTTTAGAGGGTCGGCGGTATGGCTACACCTTC. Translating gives CASSLEGRRYGYTF.

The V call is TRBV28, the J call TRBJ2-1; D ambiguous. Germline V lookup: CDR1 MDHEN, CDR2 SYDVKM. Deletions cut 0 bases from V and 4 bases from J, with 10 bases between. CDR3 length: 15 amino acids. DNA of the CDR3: TGTGCCAGCAGTTTATGGCGAGCGCGATACAATGAGCAGTTCTTC. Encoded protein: CASSLWRARYNEQFF.

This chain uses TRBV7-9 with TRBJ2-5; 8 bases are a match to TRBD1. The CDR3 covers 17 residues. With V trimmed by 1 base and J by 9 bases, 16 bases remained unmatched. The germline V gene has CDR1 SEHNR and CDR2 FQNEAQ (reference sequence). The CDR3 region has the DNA TGTGCCAGCAGCTTAGAGTGGCAGGACAGGGTCCCTGGGGCCCAGTACTTC. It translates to CASSLEWQDRVPGAQYF.

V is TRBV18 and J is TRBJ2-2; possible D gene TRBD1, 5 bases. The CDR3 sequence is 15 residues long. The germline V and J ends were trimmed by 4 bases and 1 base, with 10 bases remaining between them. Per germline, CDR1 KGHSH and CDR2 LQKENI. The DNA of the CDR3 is TGTGCCAGCTCACGGACAACTCTGAACACCGGGGAGCTGTTTTTT. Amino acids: CASSRTTLNTGELFF.

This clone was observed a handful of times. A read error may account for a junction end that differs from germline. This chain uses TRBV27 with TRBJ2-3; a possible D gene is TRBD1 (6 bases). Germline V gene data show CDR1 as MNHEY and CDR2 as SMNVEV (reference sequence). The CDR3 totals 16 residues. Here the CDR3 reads CASSLSMGAPTHTQYF. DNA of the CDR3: TGTGCCAGCAGTTTATCGATGGGGGCCCCCACACATACGCAGTATTTT.

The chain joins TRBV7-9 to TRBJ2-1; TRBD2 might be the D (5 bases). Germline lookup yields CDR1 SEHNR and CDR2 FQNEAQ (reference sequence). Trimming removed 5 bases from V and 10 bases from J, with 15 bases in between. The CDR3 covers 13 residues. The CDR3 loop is CASSPLSRGEQFF. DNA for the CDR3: TGTGCCAGCAGCCCATTGTCCCGAGGGGAGCAGTTCTTC.

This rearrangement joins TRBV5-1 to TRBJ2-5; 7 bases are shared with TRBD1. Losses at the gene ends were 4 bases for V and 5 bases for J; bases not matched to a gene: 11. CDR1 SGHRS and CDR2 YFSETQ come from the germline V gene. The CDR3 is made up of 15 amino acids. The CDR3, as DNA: TGCGCCAGCAGCGAGGGGGCACAGTCTAGGGAGACCCAGTACTTC. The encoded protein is CASSEGAQSRETQYF.

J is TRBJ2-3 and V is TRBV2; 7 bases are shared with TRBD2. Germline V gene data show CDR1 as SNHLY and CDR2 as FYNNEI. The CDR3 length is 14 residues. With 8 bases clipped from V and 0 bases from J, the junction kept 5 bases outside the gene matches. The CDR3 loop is CASLGGMSTDTQYF. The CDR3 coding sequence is TGTGCCAGCCTCGGGGGGATGAGCACAGATACGCAGTATTTT.

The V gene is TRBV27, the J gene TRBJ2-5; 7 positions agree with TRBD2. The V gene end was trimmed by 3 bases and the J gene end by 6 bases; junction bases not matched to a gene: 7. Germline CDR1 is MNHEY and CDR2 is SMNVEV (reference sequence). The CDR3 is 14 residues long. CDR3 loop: CASSLGSSGKTQYF. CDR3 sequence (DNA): TGTGCCAGCAGTTTGGGTTCTAGCGGTAAGACCCAGTACTTC.

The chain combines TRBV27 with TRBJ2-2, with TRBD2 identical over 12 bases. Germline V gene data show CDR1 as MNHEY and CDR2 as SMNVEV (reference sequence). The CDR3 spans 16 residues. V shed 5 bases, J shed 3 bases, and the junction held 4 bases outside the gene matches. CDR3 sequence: CASSRRLAGDTGELFF. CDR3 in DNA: TGTGCCAGCAGTCGTCGACTAGCGGGGGACACCGGGGAGCTGTTTTTT.

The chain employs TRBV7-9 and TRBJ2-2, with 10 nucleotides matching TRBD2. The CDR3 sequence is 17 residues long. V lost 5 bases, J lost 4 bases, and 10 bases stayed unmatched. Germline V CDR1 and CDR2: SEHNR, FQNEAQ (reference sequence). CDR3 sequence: CASSPRRLAGATGELFF. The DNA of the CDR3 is TGTGCCAGCAGCCCACGTCGGCTAGCGGGGGCCACCGGGGAGCTGTTTTTT. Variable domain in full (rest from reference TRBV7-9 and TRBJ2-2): DTGVSQNPRHKITKRGQNVTFRCDPISEHNRLYWYRQTLGQGPEFLTYFQNEAQLEKSRLLSDRFSAERPKGSFSTLEIQRTEQGDSAMYLCASSPRRLAGATGELFFGEGSRLTVL.

The CDR3 bases are TGTGCCAGCAGTGAAACAGGGGGCTCTGGGGCCAACGTCCTGACTTTC. The encoded protein is CASSETGGSGANVLTF. This chain uses TRBV6-1 with TRBJ2-6; 8 nucleotides align to TRBD1. The germline CDR1 and CDR2 sequences are MNHNS and SASEGT. V trimming: 2 bases; J trimming: 0 bases; junction bases outside the gene matches: 0. This CDR3 region has 16 residues.

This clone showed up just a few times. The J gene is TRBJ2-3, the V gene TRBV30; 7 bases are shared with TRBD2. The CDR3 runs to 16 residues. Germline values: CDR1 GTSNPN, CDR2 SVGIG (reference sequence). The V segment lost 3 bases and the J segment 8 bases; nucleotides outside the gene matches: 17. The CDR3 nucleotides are TGTGCCTGGAGCCAAAAGCGGGACTACGGATGGGGTACGCAGTATTTT. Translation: CAWSQKRDYGWGTQYF. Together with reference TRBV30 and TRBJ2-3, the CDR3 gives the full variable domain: SQTIHQWPATLVQPVGSPLSLECTVEGTSNPNLYWYRQAAGRGLQLLFYSVGIGQISSEVPQNLSASRPQDRQFILSSKKLLLSDSGFYLCAWSQKRDYGWGTQYFGPGTRLTVL.

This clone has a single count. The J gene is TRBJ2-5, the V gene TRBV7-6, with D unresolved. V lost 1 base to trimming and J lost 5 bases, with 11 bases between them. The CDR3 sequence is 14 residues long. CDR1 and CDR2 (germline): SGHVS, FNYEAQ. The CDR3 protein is CASSLVKARETQYF. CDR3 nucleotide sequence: TGTGCCAGCAGCTTAGTCAAAGCACGGGAGACCCAGTACTTC.

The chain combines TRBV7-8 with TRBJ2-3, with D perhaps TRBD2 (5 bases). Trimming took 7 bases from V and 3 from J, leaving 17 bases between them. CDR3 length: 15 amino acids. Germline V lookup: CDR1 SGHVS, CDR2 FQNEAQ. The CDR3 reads CASTSGSAATDTQYF. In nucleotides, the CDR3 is TGTGCCAGCACCTCGGGGTCCGCGGCGACAGATACGCAGTATTTT.

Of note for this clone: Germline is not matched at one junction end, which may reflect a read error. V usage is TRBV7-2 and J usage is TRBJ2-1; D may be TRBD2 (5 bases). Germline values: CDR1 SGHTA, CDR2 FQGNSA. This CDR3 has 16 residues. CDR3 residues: CASSVAQRSSYNEQFF. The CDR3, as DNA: TGTGCCAGCAGCGTAGCGCAGCGGAGCTCCTACAATGAGCAGTTCTTC.

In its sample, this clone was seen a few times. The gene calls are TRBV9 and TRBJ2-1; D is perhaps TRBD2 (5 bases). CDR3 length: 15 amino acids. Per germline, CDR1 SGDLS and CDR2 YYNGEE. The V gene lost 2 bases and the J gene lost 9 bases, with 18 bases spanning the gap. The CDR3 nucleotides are TGTGCCAGCAGCGTTGAGTTCACAAGGGCGGGTGAGCAGTTCTTC. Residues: CASSVEFTRAGEQFF.

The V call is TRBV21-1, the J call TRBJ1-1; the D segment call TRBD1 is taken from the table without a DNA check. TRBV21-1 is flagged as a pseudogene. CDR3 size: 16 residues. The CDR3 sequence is CASTSRGQCMNTEAFF. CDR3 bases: TGTGCCAGCACCTCTAGGGGACAGTGCATGAACACTGAAGCTTTCTTT.

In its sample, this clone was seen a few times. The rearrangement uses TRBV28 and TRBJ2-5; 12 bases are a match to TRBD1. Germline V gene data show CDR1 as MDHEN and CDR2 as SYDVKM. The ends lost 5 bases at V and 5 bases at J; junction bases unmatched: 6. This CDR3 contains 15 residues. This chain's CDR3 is CASSRGTGGWETQYF. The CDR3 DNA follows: TGTGCCAGCAGTAGAGGGACAGGGGGCTGGGAGACCCAGTACTTC.

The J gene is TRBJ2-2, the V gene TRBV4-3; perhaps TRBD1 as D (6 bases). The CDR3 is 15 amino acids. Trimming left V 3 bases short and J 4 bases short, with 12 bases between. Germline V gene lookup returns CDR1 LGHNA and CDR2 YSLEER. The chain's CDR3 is CASSHSDRATGELFF. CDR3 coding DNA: TGCGCCAGCAGCCACTCGGACAGAGCCACCGGGGAGCTGTTTTTT.

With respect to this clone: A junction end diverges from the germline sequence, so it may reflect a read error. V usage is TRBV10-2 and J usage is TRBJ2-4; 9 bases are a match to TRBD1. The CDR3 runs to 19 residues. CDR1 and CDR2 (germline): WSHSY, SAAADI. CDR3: CASTRLPGQGSLAGNSQYF. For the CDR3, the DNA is TGCGCCAGCACTCGACTACCGGGACAGGGATCTCTGGCAGGTAACAGTCAGTACTTC.

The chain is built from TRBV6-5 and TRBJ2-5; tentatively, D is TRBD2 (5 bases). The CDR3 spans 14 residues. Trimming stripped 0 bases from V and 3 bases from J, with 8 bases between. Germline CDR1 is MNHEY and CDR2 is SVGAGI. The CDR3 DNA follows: TGTGCCAGCAGTTACTCCGACGGGAAAGAGACCCAGTACTTC. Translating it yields CASSYSDGKETQYF.